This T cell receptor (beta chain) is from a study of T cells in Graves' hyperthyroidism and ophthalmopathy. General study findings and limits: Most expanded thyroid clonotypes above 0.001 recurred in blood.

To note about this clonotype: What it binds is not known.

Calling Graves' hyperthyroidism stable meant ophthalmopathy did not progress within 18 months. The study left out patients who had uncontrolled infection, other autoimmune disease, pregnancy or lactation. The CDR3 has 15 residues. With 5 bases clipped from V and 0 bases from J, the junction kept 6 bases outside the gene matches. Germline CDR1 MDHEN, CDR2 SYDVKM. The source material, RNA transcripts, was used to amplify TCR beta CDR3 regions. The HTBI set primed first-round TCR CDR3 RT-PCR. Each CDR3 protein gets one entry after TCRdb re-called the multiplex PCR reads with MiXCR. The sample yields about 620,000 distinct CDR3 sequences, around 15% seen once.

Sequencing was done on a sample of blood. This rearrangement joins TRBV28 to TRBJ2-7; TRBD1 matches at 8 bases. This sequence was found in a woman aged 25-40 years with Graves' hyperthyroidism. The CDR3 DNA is TGTGCCAGCAGTGCCCGGACAGGGACCTCCTACGAGCAGTACTTC. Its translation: CASSARTGTSYEQYF.